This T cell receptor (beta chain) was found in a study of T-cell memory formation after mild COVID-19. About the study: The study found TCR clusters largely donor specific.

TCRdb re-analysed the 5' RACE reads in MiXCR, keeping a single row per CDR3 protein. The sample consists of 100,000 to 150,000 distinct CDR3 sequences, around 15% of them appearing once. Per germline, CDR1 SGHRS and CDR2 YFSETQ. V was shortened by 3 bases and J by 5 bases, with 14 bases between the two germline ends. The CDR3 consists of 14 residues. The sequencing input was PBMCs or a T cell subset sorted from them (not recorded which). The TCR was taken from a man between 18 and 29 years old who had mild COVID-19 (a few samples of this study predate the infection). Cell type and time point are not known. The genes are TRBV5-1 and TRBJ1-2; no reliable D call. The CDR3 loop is CASSYAAGNYGYTF. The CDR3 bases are TGCGCCAGCAGCTACGCGGCGGGTAATTATGGCTACACCTTC.